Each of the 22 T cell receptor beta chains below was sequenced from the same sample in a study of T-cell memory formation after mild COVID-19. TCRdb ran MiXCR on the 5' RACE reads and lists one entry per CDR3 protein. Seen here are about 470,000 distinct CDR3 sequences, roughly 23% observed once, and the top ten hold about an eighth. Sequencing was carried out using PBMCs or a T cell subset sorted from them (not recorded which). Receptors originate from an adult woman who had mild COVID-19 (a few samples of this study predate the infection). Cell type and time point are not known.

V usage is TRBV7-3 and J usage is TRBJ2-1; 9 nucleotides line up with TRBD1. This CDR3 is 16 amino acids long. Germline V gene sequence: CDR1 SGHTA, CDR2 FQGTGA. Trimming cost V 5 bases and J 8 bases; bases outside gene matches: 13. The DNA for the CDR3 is TGTGCCAGCAGCCCTTCCGGGACAGGGTTATTGGATGAGCAGTTCTTC. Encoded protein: CASSPSGTGLLDEQFF. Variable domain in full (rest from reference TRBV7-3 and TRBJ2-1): GAGVSQTPSNKVTEKGKYVELRCDPISGHTALYWYRQSLGQGPEFLIYFQGTGAADDSGLPNDRFFAVRPEGSVSTLKIQRTERGDSAVYLCASSPSGTGLLDEQFFGPGTRLTVL.

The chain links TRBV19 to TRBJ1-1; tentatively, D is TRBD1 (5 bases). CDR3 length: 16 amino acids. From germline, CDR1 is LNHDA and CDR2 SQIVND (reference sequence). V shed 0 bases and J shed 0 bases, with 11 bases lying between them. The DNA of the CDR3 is TGTGCCAGTAGTATAGAAGAGACAGCAATGAACACTGAAGCTTTCTTT. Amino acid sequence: CASSIEETAMNTEAFF.

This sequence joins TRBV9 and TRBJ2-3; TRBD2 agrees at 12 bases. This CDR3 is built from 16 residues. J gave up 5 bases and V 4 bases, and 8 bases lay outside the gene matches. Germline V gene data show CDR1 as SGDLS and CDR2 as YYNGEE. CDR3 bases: TGTGCCAGCAGCCCGACGACTAGCGGGAGAGGAGATACGCAGTATTTT. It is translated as CASSPTTSGRGDTQYF.

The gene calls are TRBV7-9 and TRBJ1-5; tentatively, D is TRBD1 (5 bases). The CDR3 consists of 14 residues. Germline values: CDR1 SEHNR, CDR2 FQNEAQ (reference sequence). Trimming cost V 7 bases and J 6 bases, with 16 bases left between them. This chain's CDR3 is CASTPVGGGQPQHF. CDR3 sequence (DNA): TGTGCCAGCACCCCGGTCGGGGGAGGTCAGCCCCAGCATTTT.

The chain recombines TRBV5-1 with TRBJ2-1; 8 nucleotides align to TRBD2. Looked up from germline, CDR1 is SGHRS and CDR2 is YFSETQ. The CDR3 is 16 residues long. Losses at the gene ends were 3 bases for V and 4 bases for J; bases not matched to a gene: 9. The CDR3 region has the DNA TGCGCCAGCAGCTGGGCCAGGACTAGCCTTTACAATGAGCAGTTCTTC. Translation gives CASSWARTSLYNEQFF.

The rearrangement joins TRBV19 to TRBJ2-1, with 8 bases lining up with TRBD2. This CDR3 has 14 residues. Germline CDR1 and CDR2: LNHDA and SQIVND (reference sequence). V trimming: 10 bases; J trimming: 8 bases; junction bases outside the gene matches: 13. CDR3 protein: CAISQGAGVYEQFF. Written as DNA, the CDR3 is TGTGCCATATCACAGGGAGCGGGAGTGTATGAGCAGTTCTTC.

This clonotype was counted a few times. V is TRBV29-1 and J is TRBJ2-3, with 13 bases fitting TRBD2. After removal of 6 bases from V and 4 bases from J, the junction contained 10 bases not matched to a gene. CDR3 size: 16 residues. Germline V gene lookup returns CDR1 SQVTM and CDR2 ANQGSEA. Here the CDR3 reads CSVQTRLAGGSDTQYF. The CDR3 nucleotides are TGCAGCGTCCAGACCCGACTAGCGGGAGGATCAGATACGCAGTATTTT.

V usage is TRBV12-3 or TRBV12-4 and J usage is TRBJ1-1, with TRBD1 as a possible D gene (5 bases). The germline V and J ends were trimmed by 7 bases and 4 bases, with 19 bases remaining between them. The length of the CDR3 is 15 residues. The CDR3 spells CASTPPWGIFTEAFF. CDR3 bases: TGTGCCAGCACCCCGCCTTGGGGGATATTCACTGAAGCTTTCTTT.

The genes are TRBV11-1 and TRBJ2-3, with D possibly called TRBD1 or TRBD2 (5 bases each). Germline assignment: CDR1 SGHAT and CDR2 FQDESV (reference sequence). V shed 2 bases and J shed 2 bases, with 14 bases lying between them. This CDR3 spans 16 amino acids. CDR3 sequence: CASSLRGAGPTDTQYF. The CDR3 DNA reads TGTGCCAGCAGCTTACGAGGGGCAGGACCCACAGATACGCAGTATTTT. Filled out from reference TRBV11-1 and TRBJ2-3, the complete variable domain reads EAEVAQSPRYKITEKSQAVAFWCDPISGHATLYWYRQILGQGPELLVQFQDESVVDDSQLPKDRFSAERLKGVDSTLKIQPAELGDSAMYLCASSLRGAGPTDTQYFGPGTRLTVL.

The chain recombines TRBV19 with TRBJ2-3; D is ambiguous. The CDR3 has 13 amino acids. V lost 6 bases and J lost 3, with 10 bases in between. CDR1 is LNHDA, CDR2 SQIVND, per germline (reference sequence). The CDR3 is CASRAGYTDTQYF. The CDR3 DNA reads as TGTGCCAGTAGAGCAGGATATACAGATACGCAGTATTTT.

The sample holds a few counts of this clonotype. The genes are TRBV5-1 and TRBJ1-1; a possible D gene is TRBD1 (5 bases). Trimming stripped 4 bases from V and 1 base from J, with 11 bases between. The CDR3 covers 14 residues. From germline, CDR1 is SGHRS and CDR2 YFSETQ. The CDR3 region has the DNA TGCGCCAGCAGCCCAGGACATGGGAACACTGAAGCTTTCTTT. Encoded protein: CASSPGHGNTEAFF.

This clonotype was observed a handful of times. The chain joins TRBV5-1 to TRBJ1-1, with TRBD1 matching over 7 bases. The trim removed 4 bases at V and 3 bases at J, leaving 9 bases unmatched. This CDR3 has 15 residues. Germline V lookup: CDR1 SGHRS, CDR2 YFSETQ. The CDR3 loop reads CASSMRQGGDTEAFF. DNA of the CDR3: TGCGCCAGCAGCATGAGACAGGGTGGGGACACTGAAGCTTTCTTT. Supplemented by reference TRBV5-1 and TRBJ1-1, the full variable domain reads KAGVTQTPRYLIKTRGQQVTLSCSPISGHRSVSWYQQTPGQGLQFLFEYFSETQRNKGNFPGRFSGRQFSNSRSEMNVSTLELGDSALYLCASSMRQGGDTEAFFGQGTRLTVV.

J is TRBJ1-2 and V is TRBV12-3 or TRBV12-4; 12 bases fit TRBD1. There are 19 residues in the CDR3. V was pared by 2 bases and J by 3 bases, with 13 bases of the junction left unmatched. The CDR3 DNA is TGTGCCAGCAGTTTACGGATGATCCCGGGACAGGGGGCTGACTATGGCTACACCTTC. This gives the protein CASSLRMIPGQGADYGYTF.

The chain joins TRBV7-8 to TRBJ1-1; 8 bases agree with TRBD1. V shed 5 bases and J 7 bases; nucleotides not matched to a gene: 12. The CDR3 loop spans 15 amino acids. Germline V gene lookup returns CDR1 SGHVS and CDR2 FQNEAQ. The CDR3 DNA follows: TGTGCCAGCAGCCCCCGGACAGGGCACGCAAGTGAAGCTTTCTTT. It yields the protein CASSPRTGHASEAFF.

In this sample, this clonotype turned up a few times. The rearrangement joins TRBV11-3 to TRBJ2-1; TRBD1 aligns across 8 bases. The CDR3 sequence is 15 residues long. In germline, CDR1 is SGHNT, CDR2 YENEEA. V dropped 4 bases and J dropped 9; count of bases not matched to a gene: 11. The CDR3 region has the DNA TGTGCCAGCAGCTCGCCCTCTCGGACAGGGACTGAGCAGTTCTTC. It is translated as CASSSPSRTGTEQFF.

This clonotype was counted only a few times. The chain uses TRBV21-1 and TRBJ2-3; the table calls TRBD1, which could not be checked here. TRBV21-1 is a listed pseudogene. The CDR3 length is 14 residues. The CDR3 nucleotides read TGTGCCAGCAGCAGGTCTTGCGTACAGGGTTCGCAGTATTTT. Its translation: CASSRSCVQGSQYF.

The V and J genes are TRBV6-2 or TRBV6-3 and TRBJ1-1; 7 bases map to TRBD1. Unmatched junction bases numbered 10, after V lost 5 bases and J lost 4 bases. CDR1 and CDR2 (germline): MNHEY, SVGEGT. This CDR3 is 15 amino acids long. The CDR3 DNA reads TGTGCCAGCAGTACCAGACAGGGCCGAAGCACTGAAGCTTTCTTT. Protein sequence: CASSTRQGRSTEAFF.

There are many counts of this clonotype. As DNA, the CDR3 is TGTGCCAGCAGCTTAGCGCAGGGTGGGCATGGCTACACCTTC. Encoded protein: CASSLAQGGHGYTF. The gene calls are TRBV7-6 and TRBJ1-2; the D gene is possibly TRBD1 (5 bases). Per germline, CDR1 SGHVS and CDR2 FNYEAQ. The CDR3 has 14 residues. V was cut by 0 bases and J by 6 bases, with 11 bases left in between.

Written as DNA, the CDR3 is TGTGCCAGCAGCCAAGATTGGGGACAGATCTACAATGAGCAGTTCTTC. Amino acids: CASSQDWGQIYNEQFF. The rearrangement joins TRBV3-1 to TRBJ2-1; TRBD1 matches 7 bases. Germline V CDR1 and CDR2: LGHDT, YNNKEL (reference sequence). V was pared by 0 bases and J by 3 bases, with 5 bases of the junction left unmatched. The CDR3 has 16 amino acids.

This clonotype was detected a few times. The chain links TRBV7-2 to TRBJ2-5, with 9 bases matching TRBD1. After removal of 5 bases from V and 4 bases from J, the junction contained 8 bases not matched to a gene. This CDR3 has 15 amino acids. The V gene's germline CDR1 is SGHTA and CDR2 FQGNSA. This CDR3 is CASSLDRGFGETQYF. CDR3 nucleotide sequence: TGTGCCAGCAGCCTAGACAGGGGGTTTGGAGAGACCCAGTACTTC.

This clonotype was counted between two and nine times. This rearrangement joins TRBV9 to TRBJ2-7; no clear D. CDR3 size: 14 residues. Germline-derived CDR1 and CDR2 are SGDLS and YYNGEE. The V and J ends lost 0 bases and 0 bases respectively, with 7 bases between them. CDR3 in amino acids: CASSVGKNSYEQYF. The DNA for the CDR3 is TGTGCCAGCAGCGTAGGTAAGAACTCCTACGAGCAGTACTTC.

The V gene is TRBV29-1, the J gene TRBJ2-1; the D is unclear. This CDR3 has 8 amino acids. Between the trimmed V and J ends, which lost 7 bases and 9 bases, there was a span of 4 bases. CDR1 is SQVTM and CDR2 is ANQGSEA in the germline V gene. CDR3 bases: TGCAGCGGGGGTGAGCAGTTCTTC. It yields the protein CSGGEQFF.